These T cell receptor beta chains were read from a single sample in a study of blood T cell repertoires in COVID-19. This table comes from immunoSEQ multiplex PCR, and its TCRdb copy is limited to in-frame clones, with some not included. The table shows 70,000 or so clones, with more than 80% occurring only once. Sequenced material: peripheral blood. Every receptor here comes from a woman of 80 years or more with active COVID-19. The CDR3 runs from the conserved cysteine through the conserved F or W. D genes are given only for firm matches. Where a row states a size, it is once, few, many or the class of an expanded clone; other rows omit it.

V gene,D gene,J gene,clone size,CDR3 protein,CDR3 DNA
TRBV24-1,TRBD1,TRBJ2-3,NA,CATRQGAADTQYF,TGTGCCACTAGACAGGGGGCGGCAGATACGCAGTATTTT
TRBV11-1,NA,TRBJ1-1,NA,CASSFMNTEAFF,TGTGCCAGCAGCTTTATGAACACTGAAGCTTTCTTT
TRBV5-6,TRBD1,TRBJ1-6,NA,CASSLTGGPSPLHF,TGTGCCAGCAGCTTAACAGGGGGCCCTTCACCCCTCCACTTT
TRBV7-3,TRBD2,TRBJ2-1,NA,CASSSEGLADYNEQFF,TGTGCCAGCAGCTCAGAGGGACTAGCCGACTACAATGAGCAGTTCTTC
TRBV7-9,TRBD2,TRBJ2-7,NA,CASSLAGGGGYEQYF,TGTGCCAGCAGCCTAGCGGGGGGTGGAGGCTACGAGCAGTACTTC
TRBV19,TRBD2,TRBJ2-3,once,CASRTGTRTDTQYF,TGTGCCAGTAGAACCGGGACTAGGACAGATACGCAGTATTTT
TRBV1,NA,TRBJ2-1,NA,CTSSQAGGPHEQFF,TGCACCAGCAGCCAAGCGGGAGGGCCACATGAGCAGTTCTTC
TRBV24-1,TRBD1,TRBJ2-3,NA,CATPFGQGTDTQYF,TGTGCCACTCCATTCGGACAGGGAACAGATACGCAGTATTTT
TRBV21-1,NA,TRBJ2-2,NA,CASSKIGRERTGELFF,TGTGCCAGCAGCAAAATTGGGCGGGAGAGGACCGGGGAGCTGTTTTTT
TRBV6-2/TRBV6-3,NA,TRBJ1-5,NA,CASSYGWRGSNQPQHF,TGTGCCAGCAGTTACGGATGGCGAGGGAGCAATCAGCCCCAGCATTTT
TRBV28,TRBD2,TRBJ2-1,NA,CASSSPGERGYNEQFF,TGTGCCAGCAGTTCCCCGGGGGAGCGGGGCTACAATGAGCAGTTCTTC
TRBV24-1,TRBD2,TRBJ2-1,NA,CATSDRGLARNNEQFF,TGTGCCACCAGTGACCGGGGACTAGCCCGAAACAATGAGCAGTTCTTC
TRBV2,NA,TRBJ2-1,NA,CASGDRLQAWGEQFF,TGTGCCAGTGGCGACAGGCTACAGGCGTGGGGTGAGCAGTTCTTC
TRBV6-4,TRBD2,TRBJ2-1,NA,CASSPGTRKEQFF,TGTGCCAGCAGTCCCGGGACTAGGAAAGAGCAGTTCTTC
TRBV7-8,NA,TRBJ2-2,NA,CASSHFTNTGELFF,TGTGCCAGCAGCCATTTTACTAACACCGGGGAGCTGTTTTTT
TRBV19,TRBD1,TRBJ1-4,NA,CASSRGGRANEKLFF,TGTGCCAGTAGTAGAGGGGGCAGAGCTAATGAAAAACTGTTTTTT
TRBV18,NA,TRBJ1-4,NA,CASSPPYGGEEKLFF,TGTGCCAGCTCACCACCGTACGGGGGAGAGGAAAAACTGTTTTTT
TRBV7-9,TRBD1,TRBJ2-3,few,CASSRGQGKDTQYF,TGTGCCAGCAGCAGGGGACAGGGGAAAGATACGCAGTATTTT
TRBV2,NA,TRBJ1-1,NA,CASRPQMNTEAFF,TGTGCCAGCAGACCGCAGATGAACACTGAAGCTTTCTTT
TRBV3-1/TRBV3-2,NA,TRBJ2-1,once,CASSQDRVAVFF,TGTGCCAGCAGCCAAGATCGGGTAGCGGTCTTCTTC
TRBV27,TRBD2,TRBJ2-7,once,CASRIAGTSGYYEQYF,TGTGCCAGCAGAATAGCCGGGACTAGCGGCTACTACGAGCAGTACTTC
TRBV7-9,TRBD2,TRBJ2-2,NA,CASSLLFGTSGTGELFF,TGTGCCAGCAGCTTACTTTTCGGGACTAGCGGGACCGGGGAGCTGTTTTTT
TRBV7-9,NA,TRBJ1-1,NA,CASSLVFQSDTEAFF,TGTGCCAGCAGCTTAGTTTTCCAGAGCGACACTGAAGCTTTCTTT
TRBV27,TRBD1,TRBJ1-6,once,CASSPWDRVNSPLHF,TGTGCCAGCAGTCCCTGGGACAGGGTCAATTCACCCCTCCACTTT
TRBV7-2,NA,TRBJ2-5,once,CASRDFNQETQYF,TGTGCCAGCAGGGACTTTAACCAAGAGACCCAGTACTTC
TRBV18,NA,TRBJ2-1,NA,CASSPGLSYNEQFF,TGTGCCAGCTCACCAGGGCTCTCCTACAATGAGCAGTTCTTC
TRBV6-5,TRBD2,TRBJ2-1,NA,CASRGLAGVGEQFF,TGTGCCAGCAGGGGACTAGCGGGAGTCGGTGAGCAGTTCTTC
TRBV19,NA,TRBJ2-1,NA,CASNFGGTSYNEQFF,TGTGCCAGTAATTTCGGAGGGACCTCCTACAATGAGCAGTTCTTC
TRBV28,NA,TRBJ1-1,NA,CASSLYRDTEAFF,TGTGCCAGCAGTTTATACCGGGACACTGAAGCTTTCTTT
TRBV28,TRBD2,TRBJ2-2,NA,CASSVYGSGRSGELFF,TGTGCCAGCAGCGTTTACGGAAGCGGGAGAAGCGGGGAGCTGTTTTTT
TRBV9,NA,TRBJ2-1,NA,CASSATDGANIHNEQFF,TGTGCCAGCAGCGCGACTGATGGGGCCAATATTCACAATGAGCAGTTCTTC
TRBV6-2/TRBV6-3,TRBD1,TRBJ1-1,once,CASSDVGRTGGRNTEAFF,TGTGCCAGCAGTGACGTCGGTCGGACAGGGGGAAGGAACACTGAAGCTTTCTTT
TRBV3-1/TRBV3-2,TRBD2,TRBJ2-7,NA,CASRGGSGSYEQYF,TGTGCCAGCAGGGGGGGTAGCGGGAGTTACGAGCAGTACTTC
TRBV28,TRBD1,TRBJ2-7,NA,CASSPMTGGVAYEQYF,TGTGCCAGCAGTCCGATGACAGGGGGGGTAGCCTACGAGCAGTACTTC
TRBV5-6,TRBD1,TRBJ2-4,NA,CASSLTGSENIQYF,TGTGCCAGCAGCCTGACAGGGTCCGAAAACATTCAGTACTTC
TRBV28,TRBD2,TRBJ2-3,NA,CASSSWTSGSRTDTQYF,TGTGCCAGCAGTTCCTGGACTAGCGGGAGTAGGACAGATACGCAGTATTTT
TRBV19,NA,TRBJ2-2,NA,CASSSTNTGELFF,TGTGCCAGTAGTTCAACGAACACCGGGGAGCTGTTTTTT
TRBV6-5,NA,TRBJ1-5,NA,CASSYGQSNQPQHF,TGTGCCAGCAGTTACGGACAGTCCAATCAGCCCCAGCATTTT
TRBV11-2,NA,TRBJ2-7,NA,CASSLQAGSYEQYF,TGTGCCAGCAGCTTACAGGCAGGGTCCTACGAGCAGTACTTC
TRBV10-3,NA,TRBJ1-5,NA,CAISESGGTGQPQHF,TGTGCCATCAGTGAGTCGGGAGGAACGGGGCAGCCCCAGCATTTT
TRBV28,TRBD2,TRBJ2-5,NA,CASSLAGGHSGQETQYF,TGTGCCAGCAGTTTAGCGGGGGGACACTCCGGTCAGGAGACCCAGTACTTC
TRBV11-2,TRBD1,TRBJ2-7,NA,CASSMTGARVDEQYF,TGTGCCAGCAGTATGACAGGGGCGCGGGTCGACGAGCAGTACTTC
TRBV28,TRBD2,TRBJ2-4,NA,CASSSGLAVPIQYF,TGTGCCAGCAGTTCGGGACTAGCGGTACCCATTCAGTACTTC
TRBV5-6,NA,TRBJ1-2,NA,CASSLWTDYGYTF,TGTGCCAGCAGCCTGTGGACAGACTATGGCTACACCTTC
TRBV20-1,NA,TRBJ1-6,NA,CSASFAGEDSPLHF,TGCAGTGCTAGTTTCGCGGGAGAGGATTCACCCCTCCACTTT
TRBV7-2,TRBD2,TRBJ2-3,NA,CASSFAGVDTQYF,TGTGCCAGCAGCTTTGCGGGAGTTGATACGCAGTATTTT
TRBV7-9,NA,TRBJ2-7,few,CASSPNPTGEQYF,TGTGCCAGCAGCCCTAACCCAACGGGGGAGCAGTACTTC
TRBV19,NA,TRBJ1-5,NA,CASSTRQFWGSNQPQHF,TGTGCCAGTAGTACTCGACAGTTTTGGGGCAGCAATCAGCCCCAGCATTTT